This T cell receptor beta chain was identified in a study of multiple sclerosis patients with progressive multifocal leukoencephalopathy. Study-level results: Less diverse TRB repertoires were suggested in most PML patients.

Every PCR reaction included synthetic inline CDR3 controls for all V-J pairings. Assay: immunoSEQ multiplex PCR; the TCRdb copy retains only in-frame clones and omits some. The sample lists 30,000 or so clones, more than 85% occurring once. The CDR3 sequence is 17 residues long. As for this clone: Antigen: not known.

This sample's time point: time of PML onset. Natalizumab-treated patients developed PML between roughly 16 and 60 months into natalizumab therapy. The T3 samples were drawn when PML began. The V call is TRBV21-1, the J call TRBJ2-7; the table's D call of TRBD1 was not tested on the DNA. TRBV21-1 is termed a pseudogene. The sample in question was PBMCs, obtained from a patient treated with natalizumab. The TCR originated in a human donor with progressive multifocal leukoencephalopathy. CDR3 region: CASSKALLGGPSYEQYF. CDR3 bases: TGTGCCAGCAGCAAAGCTCTTTTAGGGGGTCCATCCTACGAGCAGTACTTC.